Sequencing of this T cell receptor (beta chain) was carried out in a study of blood T cell repertoires in COVID-19. Here immunoSEQ multiplex PCR was the method, and the copy in TCRdb shows in-frame clones only, minus some. The sample includes about 160,000 clones, 86% seen only once; the top ten take under 5%. The CDR3 is made up of 14 amino acids. Germline CDR1 SGHDN, CDR2 FVKESK. V dropped 3 bases and J dropped 1 base, with 9 bases sitting between them. Sequenced input: peripheral blood. The genes are TRBV14 and TRBJ1-1, with a weak D call TRBD1 (5 bases). The TCR originated in a woman in her seventies with acute or convalescent COVID-19. CDR3 loop: CASSQGLWNTEAFF. The CDR3 nucleotides are TGTGCCAGCAGCCAGGGACTTTGGAACACTGAAGCTTTCTTT.